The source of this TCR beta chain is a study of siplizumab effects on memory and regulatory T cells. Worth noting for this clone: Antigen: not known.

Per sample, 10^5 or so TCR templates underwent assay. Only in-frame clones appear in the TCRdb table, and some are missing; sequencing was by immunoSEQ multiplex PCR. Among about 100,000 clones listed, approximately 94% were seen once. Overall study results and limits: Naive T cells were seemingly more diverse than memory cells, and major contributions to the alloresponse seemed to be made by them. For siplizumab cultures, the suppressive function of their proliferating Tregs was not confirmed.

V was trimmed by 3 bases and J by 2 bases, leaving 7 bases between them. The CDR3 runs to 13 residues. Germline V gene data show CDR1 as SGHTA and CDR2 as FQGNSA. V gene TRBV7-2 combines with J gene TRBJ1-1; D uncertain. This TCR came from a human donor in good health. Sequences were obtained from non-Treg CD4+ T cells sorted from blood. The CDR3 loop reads CASSFPLNTEAFF. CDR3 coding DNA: TGTGCCAGCAGCTTCCCACTAAACACTGAAGCTTTCTTT.